The present T cell receptor (beta chain) was sequenced within a study of blood T cells in healthy people across ages. Germline V gene data show CDR1 as SGHKS and CDR2 as YYEKEE (reference sequence). There are 15 residues in the CDR3. V shed 5 bases and J 6 bases; nucleotides not matched to a gene: 8. Russia was home to the donors, healthy Caucasian individuals aged roughly 6 to 95. The authors isolated at least 7 million PBMCs per sample. Total RNA was isolated from each sample in quantities of at least 6 micrograms. Together with a sample-barcoded 5' primer, a J-beta primer mix was included in a second PCR lasting about 7 to 11 cycles. At least 2.5 million CDR3-containing paired-end reads were obtained per sample. TCRdb re-derived calls from the 5' RACE reads in MiXCR, one entry per CDR3 protein. The sample lists about 1,800,000 distinct CDR3 sequences; roughly 28% were seen once.

The rearrangement links TRBV5-5 to TRBJ2-1, with TRBD2 matching 10 bases. Sample: blood. This TCR derives from a young woman in good health. CDR3 loop: CASRSGGGAFNEQFF. The CDR3, as DNA: TGTGCCAGCAGGAGCGGGGGGGGGGCCTTCAATGAGCAGTTCTTC. Variable domain in full (rest from reference TRBV5-5 and TRBJ2-1): DAGVTQSPTHLIKTRGQQVTLRCSPISGHKSVSWYQQVLGQGPQFIFQYYEKEERGRGNFPDRFSARQFPNYSSELNVNALLLGDSALYLCASRSGGGAFNEQFFGPGTRLTVL.